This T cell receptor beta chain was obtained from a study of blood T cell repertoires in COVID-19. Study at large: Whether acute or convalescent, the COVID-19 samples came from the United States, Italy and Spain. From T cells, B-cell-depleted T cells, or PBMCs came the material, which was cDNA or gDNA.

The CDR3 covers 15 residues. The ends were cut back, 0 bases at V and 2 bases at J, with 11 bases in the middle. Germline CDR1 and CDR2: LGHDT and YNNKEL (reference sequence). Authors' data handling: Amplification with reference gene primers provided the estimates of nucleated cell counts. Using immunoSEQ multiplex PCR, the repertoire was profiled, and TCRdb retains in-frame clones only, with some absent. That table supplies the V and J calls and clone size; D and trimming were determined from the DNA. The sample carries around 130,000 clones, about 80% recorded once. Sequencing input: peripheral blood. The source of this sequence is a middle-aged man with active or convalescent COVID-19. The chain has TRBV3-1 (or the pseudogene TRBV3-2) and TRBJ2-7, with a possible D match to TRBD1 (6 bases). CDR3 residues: CASSQEVQGPYEQYF. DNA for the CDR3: TGTGCCAGCAGCCAAGAAGTACAGGGACCCTACGAGCAGTACTTC.